The 32 T cell receptor beta chains below come from one sample, sequenced in a study of CDR3 diversity in severe acne. Each CDR3 protein gets one entry after TCRdb re-called the PCR reads with MiXCR. The table includes roughly 93,000 distinct CDR3 sequences, less than 65% detected once. Sequenced sample: blood. The receptor source for this set is a male donor with severe acne vulgaris.

This clonotype appeared a few times. V usage is TRBV5-5 and J usage is TRBJ1-4; 8 nucleotides agree with TRBD1. Trimming removed 0 bases from V and 3 bases from J; junction bases left unmatched: 1. Per germline, CDR1 SGHKS and CDR2 YYEKEE (reference sequence). CDR3 length equals 15 residues. The CDR3 loop is CASSLGDRPNEKLFF. The CDR3 coding sequence is TGTGCCAGCAGCTTGGGGGACAGGCCTAATGAAAAACTGTTTTTT.

This clonotype was observed once. This chain links TRBV9 with TRBJ2-5; D perhaps matches TRBD1 (6 bases). The germline V gene has CDR1 SGDLS and CDR2 YYNGEE. V was cut by 7 bases and J by 13 bases, with 14 bases left in between. This CDR3 has 10 residues. CDR3 protein: CASGGDTLYF. The CDR3 DNA reads as TGTGCCAGCGGTGGGGACACTCTGTACTTC.

This clonotype occurred many times. The chain uses TRBV7-6 and TRBJ2-2; 8 nucleotides line up with TRBD1. Unmatched junction bases numbered 9, after V lost 8 bases and J lost 7 bases. This CDR3 spans 14 amino acids. Per germline, CDR1 SGHVS and CDR2 FNYEAQ. Written as DNA, the CDR3 is TGTGCCAGCCGAAGCAGGGGGCGAAGCGGGGAGCTGTTTTTT. This gives the protein CASRSRGRSGELFF.

The rearrangement uses TRBV4-1 and TRBJ2-5; 8 nucleotides align to TRBD1. CDR3 length: 16 amino acids. The germline V gene has CDR1 MGHRA and CDR2 YSYEKL. V shed 3 bases, J shed 3 bases, and the junction held 9 bases outside the gene matches. The CDR3: CASSHRQGNTEETQYF. DNA for the CDR3: TGCGCCAGCAGCCACAGACAGGGGAACACTGAAGAGACCCAGTACTTC.

This clonotype was picked up many times. This chain links TRBV6-2 or TRBV6-3 with TRBJ2-7; perhaps TRBD2 as D (6 bases). Trimming removed 8 bases from V and 5 bases from J, with 10 bases in between. The germline gives CDR1 MNHEY, CDR2 SVGEGT. There are 11 residues in the CDR3. Here the CDR3 reads CASGWRDEQYF. The CDR3 DNA reads as TGTGCCAGCGGATGGAGGGACGAGCAGTACTTC.

This clonotype was counted at least ten times. The CDR3 protein is CASSSPGDEQYF. For the CDR3, the DNA is TGTGCCAGCAGCTCCCCAGGGGACGAGCAGTACTTC. The gene calls are TRBV7-2 and TRBJ2-7; perhaps TRBD1 as D (6 bases). The V gene lost 4 bases and the J gene lost 5 bases, with 9 bases spanning the gap. The CDR3 covers 12 residues. Germline-derived CDR1 and CDR2 are SGHTA and FQGNSA.

The V gene is TRBV11-2, the J gene TRBJ2-5; D uncertain. Germline loops: CDR1 SGHAT, CDR2 FQNNGV. V was cut by 1 base and J by 1 base, with 7 bases left in between. The CDR3 contains 14 residues. The CDR3 loop reads CASSLVSVQETQYF. Written as DNA, the CDR3 is TGTGCCAGCAGCTTAGTTAGTGTCCAAGAGACCCAGTACTTC.

This clonotype was picked up many times. V and J are TRBV20-1 and TRBJ2-4, with D unclear. This CDR3 is built from 16 residues. Germline CDR1 reads DFQATT; CDR2 reads SNEGSKA (reference sequence). Trimming shortened V by 0 bases and J by 6 bases, and 18 bases separated the two germline ends. The CDR3 region is CSARDLSQRLGNIQYF. The CDR3, as DNA: TGCAGTGCTAGAGATCTATCTCAGAGATTGGGAAACATTCAGTACTTC.

The chain combines TRBV28 with TRBJ2-7, with 12 bases identical to TRBD2. The CDR3 consists of 14 residues. Germline assignment: CDR1 MDHEN and CDR2 SYDVKM. J was trimmed by 4 bases and V by 5 bases; bases with no gene match: 3. The DNA of the CDR3 is TGTGCCAGCAGTCTAACTAGCGGGAGGTACGAGCAGTACTTC. It translates to CASSLTSGRYEQYF. The complete variable domain, with remaining parts taken from reference TRBV28 and TRBJ2-7, reads DVKVTQSSRYLVKRTGEKVFLECVQDMDHENMFWYRQDPGLGLRLIYFSYDVKMKEKGDIPEGYSVSREKKERFSLILESASTNQTSMYLCASSLTSGRYEQYFGPGTRLTVT.

There are many counts of this clonotype. The chain carries TRBV9 and TRBJ2-7, with D possibly being TRBD2 (5 bases). Trimming took 0 bases from V and 0 from J, leaving 10 bases between them. The CDR3 length is 15 residues. Germline V lookup: CDR1 SGDLS, CDR2 YYNGEE. The CDR3, as DNA: TGTGCCAGCAGCGTAGGAGCGGTTGCCTCCTACGAGCAGTACTTC. Translated: CASSVGAVASYEQYF.

This chain joins TRBV6-2 or TRBV6-3 and TRBJ2-3; maybe TRBD1 (6 bases). This CDR3 has 15 residues. Between the trimmed V and J ends, which lost 1 base and 2 bases, there was a span of 10 bases. CDR1 and CDR2 from the germline V gene are MNHEY and SVGEGT. The CDR3 DNA is TGTGCCAGCAGTTACTTACAGGGTTACACAGATACGCAGTATTTT. It codes for CASSYLQGYTDTQYF.

This clonotype was seen repeatedly, ten times or more. The chain links TRBV28 to TRBJ2-7; TRBD2 might be the D (5 bases). CDR1 MDHEN and CDR2 SYDVKM come from the germline V gene. V lost 1 base and J 0 bases, leaving 10 bases between the germline ends. The CDR3 has 15 amino acids. In DNA form, the CDR3 reads TGTGCCAGCAGTTTATCTGCGGGCCGCTCCTACGAGCAGTACTTC. It codes for CASSLSAGRSYEQYF. The whole variable domain, filled in from reference TRBV28 and TRBJ2-7, reads DVKVTQSSRYLVKRTGEKVFLECVQDMDHENMFWYRQDPGLGLRLIYFSYDVKMKEKGDIPEGYSVSREKKERFSLILESASTNQTSMYLCASSLSAGRSYEQYFGPGTRLTVT.

This clonotype was detected ten times or more. The V gene is TRBV15, the J gene TRBJ1-2; D is possibly TRBD1 (5 bases). Trimming took 3 bases from V and 1 from J, leaving 9 bases between them. The CDR3 has 14 amino acids. Germline-derived CDR1 and CDR2 are LNHNV and YYDKDF (reference sequence). The CDR3 spells CATSSYGGNYGYTF. In DNA, the CDR3 is TGTGCCACCAGCAGCTACGGGGGTAACTATGGCTACACCTTC. Full variable domain (outside the CDR3, taken from reference TRBV15 and TRBJ1-2): DAMVIQNPRYQVTQFGKPVTLSCSQTLNHNVMYWYQQKSSQAPKLLFHYYDKDFNNEADTPDNFQSRRPNTSFCFLDIRSPGLGDTAMYLCATSSYGGNYGYTFGSGTRLTVV.

This clonotype was seen at least ten times. The rearrangement uses TRBV20-1 and TRBJ2-1, with D perhaps matching TRBD1 (6 bases). Per the germline V gene, CDR1 is DFQATT and CDR2 is SNEGSKA (reference sequence). Between the trimmed V and J ends, which lost 1 base and 9 bases, there was a span of 16 bases. The CDR3 spans 14 residues. This CDR3 reads CSARGYGTGFEQFF. The CDR3 nucleotides read TGCAGTGCTAGAGGCTACGGTACAGGGTTTGAGCAGTTCTTC.

This chain joins TRBV15 and TRBJ2-1; 9 bases map to TRBD2. Germline V CDR1 and CDR2: LNHNV, YYDKDF (reference sequence). The ends lost 3 bases at V and 4 bases at J; junction bases unmatched: 7. CDR3 size: 16 residues. CDR3 nucleotides: TGTGCCACCAGCAGCGTAGGGCTAGCGGGGTACAATGAGCAGTTCTTC. As protein: CATSSVGLAGYNEQFF.

This clonotype was detected many times. The chain has TRBV7-9 and TRBJ2-3; D unclear. The CDR3 sequence is 14 residues long. The V end was cut by 4 bases, the J end by 4 bases, with 12 bases between. Looked up from germline, CDR1 is SEHNR and CDR2 is FQNEAQ (reference sequence). The CDR3 spells CASSSPIHPDTQYF. The CDR3, as DNA: TGTGCCAGCAGCTCACCAATTCATCCAGATACGCAGTATTTT.

This clonotype was detected ten times or more. The chain carries TRBV7-9 and TRBJ2-7; 7 bases line up with TRBD2. J was trimmed by 4 bases and V by 1 base; bases with no gene match: 7. Germline CDR1 SEHNR, CDR2 FQNEAQ (reference sequence). CDR3 length: 15 residues. The CDR3 DNA follows: TGTGCCAGCAGCTTAGAGGCGGGAGAGATATACGAGCAGTACTTC. This encodes CASSLEAGEIYEQYF.

This clonotype is termed medium-sized. The genes are TRBV29-1 and TRBJ2-1, with D tentatively TRBD1 (6 bases). There are 13 residues in the CDR3. The V gene lost 3 bases and the J gene lost 7 bases, with 13 bases spanning the gap. Germline CDR1 and CDR2: SQVTM and ANQGSEA. The CDR3 sequence: CSVEKGVGNEQFF. CDR3 nucleotide sequence: TGCAGCGTTGAGAAGGGGGTTGGAAATGAGCAGTTCTTC.

This clonotype showed up many times. CDR3 residues: CATSSAGDSYNEQFF. The CDR3 nucleotides are TGTGCCACCAGCAGTGCAGGAGACAGCTACAATGAGCAGTTCTTC. The rearrangement links TRBV15 to TRBJ2-1, with a tentative D call TRBD1 (5 bases). Looked up from germline, CDR1 is LNHNV and CDR2 is YYDKDF (reference sequence). The CDR3 spans 15 residues. Between the trimmed V and J ends, which lost 3 bases and 3 bases, there was a span of 12 bases.

This clonotype was seen at least ten times. The genes are TRBV15 and TRBJ2-7; TRBD1 or TRBD2 may be the D gene (5 bases each). Germline loops: CDR1 LNHNV, CDR2 YYDKDF (reference sequence). This CDR3 is built from 15 residues. The V end lost 1 base, the J end lost 3 bases, and 13 bases lay between the germline ends. CDR3 amino acids: CATSRGGTADYEQYF. The CDR3 coding sequence is TGTGCCACCAGCAGAGGAGGGACGGCTGACTACGAGCAGTACTTC.

CDR3 bases: TGTGCCACCAGCAAGTCCCAGGGACTGTCTACTTCACCCCTCCACTTT. It specifies CATSKSQGLSTSPLHF. This chain uses TRBV15 with TRBJ1-6; possibly TRBD1 for D (5 bases). This CDR3 contains 16 residues. CDR1 LNHNV and CDR2 YYDKDF come from the germline V gene (reference sequence). V was pared by 4 bases and J by 9 bases, with 19 bases between.

Worth noting for this clonotype: A much larger clonotype is one base distant, so this may be a read error. The chain recombines TRBV2 with TRBJ2-1, with 9 bases that match TRBD2. The germline CDR1 and CDR2 sequences are SNHLY and FYNNEI. The CDR3 contains 17 residues. The CDR3 here is CASSEAGSGSRSNEQLF. DNA for the CDR3: TGTGCCAGCAGTGAAGCTGGTAGCGGGAGCCGATCGAATGAGCAGCTCTTC.

The chain joins TRBV6-1 to TRBJ1-2; perhaps TRBD1 as D (5 bases). This CDR3 contains 13 residues. Germline V gene lookup returns CDR1 MNHNS and CDR2 SASEGT. With 1 base removed from V and 6 bases from J, the gap between germline ends came to 9 bases. The CDR3 DNA reads as TGTGCCAGCAGTGAAGGGGACGGAAATGGCTACACCTTC. It translates to CASSEGDGNGYTF.

V and J are TRBV24-1 and TRBJ1-2, with D tentatively TRBD1 (5 bases). Per germline, CDR1 KGHDR and CDR2 SFDVKD. Deletions cut 2 bases from V and 7 bases from J, with 13 bases between. CDR3 length equals 14 residues. The CDR3 DNA follows: TGTGCCACCAGTGATTCCACAGGAGCCAGTGGCTACACCTTC. It specifies CATSDSTGASGYTF.

This clonotype was counted many times. CDR3 nucleotide sequence: TGCAGTGCTAAGACCCCAGGGATTAGTCACGAGCAGTACTTC. Its protein product is CSAKTPGISHEQYF. The rearrangement uses TRBV20-1 and TRBJ2-7, with a tentative D call TRBD1 (5 bases). The CDR3 runs to 14 residues. The V gene lost 4 bases and the J gene lost 5 bases, with 18 bases spanning the gap. CDR1 and CDR2 from the germline V gene are DFQATT and SNEGSKA (reference sequence).

This clonotype was found many times. The V gene is TRBV10-3, the J gene TRBJ2-1; 7 nucleotides align to TRBD2. The CDR3 has 17 amino acids. Trimming took 0 bases from V and 7 from J; bases not matched to a gene: 12. Germline lookup yields CDR1 ENHRY and CDR2 SYGVKD. The CDR3: CAISESPGREKRNEQFF. The CDR3 nucleotides are TGTGCCATCAGTGAGTCCCCCGGGCGGGAGAAAAGGAATGAGCAGTTCTTC.

Only a few counts were recorded for this clonotype. The gene calls are TRBV10-1 and TRBJ1-2; TRBD1 matches at 9 bases. CDR1 is WNHNN, CDR2 SYGVQD, per germline (reference sequence). Trimming at V came to 8 bases and at J to 4 bases, leaving 8 bases not matched to a gene. This CDR3 has 14 amino acids. The CDR3 DNA follows: TGCGCCAGCCTCGGGACAGGGCTCGTCTATGGCTACACCTTC. It encodes CASLGTGLVYGYTF.

In its sample, this clonotype was seen many times. The J gene is TRBJ2-7, the V gene TRBV7-9; possibly TRBD1 for D (5 bases). The germline CDR1 and CDR2 sequences are SEHNR and FQNEAQ (reference sequence). V lost 5 bases to trimming and J lost 3 bases, with 11 bases between them. CDR3 length: 13 amino acids. The CDR3 protein is CASSLQGDYEQYF. The CDR3 bases are TGTGCCAGCAGCCTCCAAGGGGACTACGAGCAGTACTTC.

There are many counts of this clonotype. The chain joins TRBV20-1 to TRBJ2-5; weak D call: TRBD1 (7 bases). Trimming shortened V by 5 bases and J by 4 bases, and 14 bases separated the two germline ends. The germline gives CDR1 DFQATT, CDR2 SNEGSKA (reference sequence). The CDR3 runs 13 residues. The CDR3 loop reads CSAPGAGGETQYF. The CDR3 DNA reads TGCAGTGCTCCGGGGGCAGGGGGAGAGACCCAGTACTTC.

Notes on this clonotype: A read error may produce the germline difference seen at one junction end. The chain uses TRBV19 and TRBJ2-3, with 9 nucleotides matching TRBD1. Germline V gene data show CDR1 as LNHDA and CDR2 as SQIVND (reference sequence). This CDR3 contains 16 residues. Here the CDR3 reads CASSPTGGFFTDTRYF. The CDR3 DNA follows: TGTGCCAGTAGCCCGACAGGGGGATTTTTCACAGATACGCGGTATTTT.

The CDR3: CSARAPTSGYEQYF. The CDR3 DNA reads as TGCAGTGCTAGAGCTCCGACTAGCGGCTACGAGCAGTACTTC. The chain is built from TRBV20-1 and TRBJ2-7; 9 bases fit TRBD2. The CDR3 contains 14 residues. V trimming: 1 base; J trimming: 3 bases; junction bases outside the gene matches: 4. Per germline, CDR1 DFQATT and CDR2 SNEGSKA (reference sequence).

The rearrangement links TRBV7-6 to TRBJ2-3, with 7 nucleotides matching TRBD2. V gave up 4 bases and J gave up 2 bases; unmatched junction bases: 27. This CDR3 spans 22 amino acids. Per germline, CDR1 SGHVS and CDR2 FNYEAQ. Here the CDR3 DNA reads TGTGCCAGCAGCTCCCCCACACCATCATTAGCGGGTTTGCCAGGGAACACAGATACGCAGTATTTT. Translating gives CASSSPTPSLAGLPGNTDTQYF.